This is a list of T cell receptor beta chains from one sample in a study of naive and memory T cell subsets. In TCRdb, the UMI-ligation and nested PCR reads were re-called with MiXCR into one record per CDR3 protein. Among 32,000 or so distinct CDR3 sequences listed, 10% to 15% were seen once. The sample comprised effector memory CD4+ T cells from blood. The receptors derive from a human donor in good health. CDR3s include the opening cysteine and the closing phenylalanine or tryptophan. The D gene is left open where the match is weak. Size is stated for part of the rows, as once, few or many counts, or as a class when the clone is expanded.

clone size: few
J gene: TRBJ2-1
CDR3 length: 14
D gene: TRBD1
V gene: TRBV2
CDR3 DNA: TGTGCCAGCACCGGACAGGGGCGCTACAATGAGCAGTTCTTC
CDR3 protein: CASTGQGRYNEQFF

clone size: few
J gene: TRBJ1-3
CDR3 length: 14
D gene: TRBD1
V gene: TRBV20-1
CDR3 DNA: TGCAGTGCACCCGACAGGGAATCTGGAAACACCATATATTTT
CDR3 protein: CSAPDRESGNTIYF

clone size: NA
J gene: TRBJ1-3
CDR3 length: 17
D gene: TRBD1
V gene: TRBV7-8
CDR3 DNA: TGTGCCAGCAGCCAAATGACAGGGGGAGTCTCTGGAAACACCATATATTTT
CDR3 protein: CASSQMTGGVSGNTIYF

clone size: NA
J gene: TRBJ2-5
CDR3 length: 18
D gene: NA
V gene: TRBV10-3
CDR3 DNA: TGTGCCATCAGCCTCGAGCCCAGGGGGGCCACGTACCAAGAGACCCAGTACTTC
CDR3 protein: CAISLEPRGATYQETQYF

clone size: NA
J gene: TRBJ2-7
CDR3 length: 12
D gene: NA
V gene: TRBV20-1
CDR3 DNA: TGCAGTGCGGAAGGGCTAGCAAGGGAGCAGTACTTC
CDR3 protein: CSAEGLAREQYF

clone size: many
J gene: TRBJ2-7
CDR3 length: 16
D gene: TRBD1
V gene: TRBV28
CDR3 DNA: TGTGCCAGCAGTTCGATACAAAGGGACAGGGGACGGGGGCAGTACTTC
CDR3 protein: CASSSIQRDRGRGQYF

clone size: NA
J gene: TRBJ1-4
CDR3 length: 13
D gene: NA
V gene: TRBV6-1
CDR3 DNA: TGTGCCAGCAAGGGGACATCGTATGAAAAACTGTTTTTT
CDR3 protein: CASKGTSYEKLFF

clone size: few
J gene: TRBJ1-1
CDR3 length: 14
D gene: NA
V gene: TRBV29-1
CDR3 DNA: TGCAGCGTTGTAGGGGGAAGTGGCAGCACTGAAGCTTTCTTT
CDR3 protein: CSVVGGSGSTEAFF

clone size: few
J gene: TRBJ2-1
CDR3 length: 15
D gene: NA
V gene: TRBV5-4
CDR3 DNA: TGTGCCAGCAGACGGGACATTAGCTCCTACAATGAGCAGTTCTTC
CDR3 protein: CASRRDISSYNEQFF

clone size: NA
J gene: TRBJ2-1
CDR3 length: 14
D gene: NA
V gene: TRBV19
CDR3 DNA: TGTGCCAGTAGTATCCGGACTACTAACAATGAGCAGTTCTTC
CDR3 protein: CASSIRTTNNEQFF

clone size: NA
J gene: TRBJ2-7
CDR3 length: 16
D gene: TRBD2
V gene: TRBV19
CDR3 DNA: TGTGCCAGTAGTATATCAGGACTAGCGGGAGTGAACGAGCAGTACTTC
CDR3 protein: CASSISGLAGVNEQYF